This T cell receptor (beta chain) is drawn from a study of response to subunit inactivated influenza vaccine. Findings of the study overall: After each seasonal influenza vaccination, few new T cells are recruited, the authors suggested.

The ends were cut back, 5 bases at V and 7 bases at J, with 15 bases in the middle. In germline, CDR1 is SGHTA, CDR2 FQGNSA. CDR3 length equals 14 residues. TCRdb reprocessed the RT-PCR reads with MiXCR, giving one entry per CDR3 protein. The table has around 480,000 distinct CDR3 sequences, 11% seen once. About this clonotype: As yet, its antigen is unknown.

The V and J genes are TRBV7-2 and TRBJ2-1; D might be TRBD1 (6 bases). This clonotype was obtained from a man over 45 who received an inactivated influenza vaccine. Sequences were derived from PBMCs from blood, sampled roughly 48 days after vaccination. For the CDR3, the DNA is TGTGCCAGCAGCACAACCCGGGACATTAATGAGCAGTTCTTC. This translates into CASSTTRDINEQFF.